Shown below are 9 T cell receptor beta chains from a single sample sequenced in a study of blood T cell repertoires in COVID-19. TCRdb keeps only in-frame clones here, not all; method: immunoSEQ multiplex PCR. The sample has approximately 270,000 clones, roughly 85% seen once. Input material: PBMCs or T cells enriched from blood (not recorded which). Receptor source: a woman aged 25 to 45 who had recovered from COVID-19.

This chain uses TRBV28 with TRBJ2-7; 8 nucleotides align to TRBD2. V lost 8 bases to trimming and J lost 4 bases; unmatched junction nucleotides: 4. This CDR3 has 12 residues. The germline V gene encodes CDR1 MDHEN and CDR2 SYDVKM. CDR3 residues: CASGRGVYEQYF. Here the CDR3 DNA reads TGTGCCAGCGGGCGGGGGGTGTACGAGCAGTACTTC.

The chain combines TRBV29-1 with TRBJ2-7; 9 nucleotides line up with TRBD1. J lost 3 bases, V lost 1 base, and 7 bases had no gene match. There are 15 residues in the CDR3. The germline V gene has CDR1 SQVTM and CDR2 ANQGSEA. The CDR3 coding sequence is TGCAGCGTTGAAGTGGGTAGGGACAGGGACTACGAGCAGTACTTC. Its translation is CSVEVGRDRDYEQYF.

V gene TRBV5-6 combines with J gene TRBJ1-2, with D tentatively TRBD1 (6 bases). V was shortened by 7 bases and J by 7 bases, with 17 bases between the two germline ends. CDR3 length: 13 amino acids. Looked up from germline, CDR1 is SGHDT and CDR2 is YYEEEE. The CDR3 sequence is CASEIDRLGGYTF. The CDR3, as DNA: TGTGCCAGCGAAATTGACAGGTTAGGTGGCTACACCTTC.

This chain connects TRBV28 to TRBJ1-2; no clear D gene. CDR3 length: 13 amino acids. V lost 6 bases and J lost 4, with 12 bases in between. Per germline, CDR1 MDHEN and CDR2 SYDVKM. For the CDR3, the DNA is TGTGCCAGCAGCCTATTGCGTGGCTATGGCTACACCTTC. This codes for CASSLLRGYGYTF.

V is TRBV11-2 and J is TRBJ2-7, with 10 bases matching TRBD2. Trimming at V came to 3 bases and at J to 5 bases, leaving 7 bases not matched to a gene. The CDR3 totals 15 residues. Looked up from germline, CDR1 is SGHAT and CDR2 is FQNNGV. This chain's CDR3 is CASSFLAGGLNEQYF. CDR3 sequence (DNA): TGTGCCAGCAGCTTCTTAGCGGGGGGTTTAAACGAGCAGTACTTC.

This chain links TRBV18 with TRBJ1-2; 7 nucleotides line up with TRBD1. The CDR3 extends over 15 amino acids. J gave up 4 bases and V 3 bases, and 8 bases lay outside the gene matches. The germline gives CDR1 KGHSH, CDR2 LQKENI. CDR3 sequence (DNA): TGTGCCAGCTCACCTTGGGACAGCAGTGTCTATGGCTACACCTTC. Protein product: CASSPWDSSVYGYTF.

This chain links TRBV7-2 with TRBJ1-2; 8 bases match TRBD1. The V gene end was trimmed by 4 bases and the J gene end by 8 bases; junction bases not matched to a gene: 15. The CDR3 covers 16 residues. Looked up from germline, CDR1 is SGHTA and CDR2 is FQGNSA. The CDR3 coding sequence is TGTGCCAGCAGCTCATCCGGGACAGGAGCGGGCCAAGGCTACACCTTC. Translation: CASSSSGTGAGQGYTF.

This clone was seen only once. The CDR3 reads CSVDPGTGTYEQYF. Written as DNA, the CDR3 is TGCAGCGTCGACCCCGGGACAGGGACCTACGAGCAGTACTTC. The genes are TRBV29-1 and TRBJ2-7; TRBD1 aligns across 9 bases. The CDR3 is 14 residues long. The germline gives CDR1 SQVTM, CDR2 ANQGSEA. Unmatched junction bases numbered 8, after V lost 6 bases and J lost 2 bases.

V is TRBV5-8 and J is TRBJ1-2, with TRBD1 as a possible D gene (5 bases). Germline CDR1 SGHTS, CDR2 YDEGEE. The V and J ends lost 4 bases and 8 bases respectively, with 15 bases between them. The CDR3 has 13 amino acids. CDR3 in DNA: TGTGCCAGCAGCCTGCAGGGTTTTTGGGGCTACACCTTC. It specifies CASSLQGFWGYTF.